This is a list of T cell receptor beta chains from one sample in a study of STAT5B mutations in CD4+ large granular lymphocyte leukemia. This table comes from immunoSEQ multiplex PCR, and its TCRdb copy is limited to in-frame clones, with some not included. There are over 25,000 clones in the sample; about four fifths occur only once, and more than 0.25% lies in the top ten. The sequenced material came from CD4+ T cells from blood buffy coats. The receptor source for this set is a human donor in good health. CDR3s leave out the opening cysteine and the closing phenylalanine or tryptophan.

V	J	CDR3
TRBV10-2	TRBJ2-7	ASSPSGTGGYEQY
TRBV2	TRBJ2-5	ASSYQETQY
TRBV15	TRBJ2-5	ATSRRETQY
TRBV15	TRBJ1-2	ATSPQRAYGYT
TRBV7-7	TRBJ2-5	ASSVNDRHRETQY
TRBV6-5	TRBJ2-3	ASKRDSTDTQY
TRBV9	TRBJ2-3	ASSVALHTDTQY
TRBV25-1	TRBJ2-1	ASSESRASRNEQF
TRBV2	TRBJ1-6	ASSESAGVRSPLH
TRBV2	TRBJ1-4	ASSRETVVNEKLF
TRBV5-1	TRBJ2-1	ASSLATGITYNEQF
TRBV30	TRBJ1-5	AWSSSGNQPQH
TRBV4-1	TRBJ2-3	ASSLGQAITTDTQY
TRBV29-1	TRBJ2-1	SVLDRASLNEQF
TRBV6-1	TRBJ1-4	ASSELGGLEKLF
TRBV19	TRBJ2-7	ASSMAVGWQSSSYEQY
TRBV18	TRBJ2-4	ASSPDLINIQY
TRBV19	TRBJ2-1	ASSSRGRESYNEQF
TRBV5-1	TRBJ2-2	ASSLDFSPSGELF
TRBV19	TRBJ2-1	ASSSGPAIRDEQF
TRBV4-2	TRBJ2-5	ASSQGTRTSGGARETQY
TRBV11-2	TRBJ2-3	ASSSGRGSGDTQY
TRBV6-1	TRBJ1-1	ASSEVLRGLLVMNTEAF
TRBV10-3	TRBJ1-2	AISAGQNYGYT
TRBV5-1	TRBJ2-3	ASSLSGQGTPDTQY
TRBV5-5	TRBJ1-5	ASSWTMTGHQPQH
TRBV2	TRBJ2-5	ASSEEGGQSETQY
TRBV11-2	TRBJ2-7	ASRPRRGRGYEQY
TRBV19	TRBJ2-2	ASRTSNTGELF
TRBV5-1	TRBJ1-6	ASSGGQPPLH
TRBV5-5	TRBJ1-5	ASSFDLTMNVPQH
TRBV6-1	TRBJ1-2	ASSEANNYGYT
TRBV5-1	TRBJ2-6	ASSAVTGDPQVLT
TRBV18	TRBJ2-5	ASSPPGTGQGAREQY
TRBV5-1	TRBJ1-1	ASSLASGVNTEAF
TRBV5-1	TRBJ2-3	ASSLGGASTDTQY
TRBV2	TRBJ2-1	ASRAGLLYNEQF
TRBV6-1	TRBJ2-5	ASSAGQQETQY
TRBV6-1	TRBJ2-7	ASSAPSGTAYQKQY
TRBV19	TRBJ1-1	ASSIEAVANTEAF
TRBV12-5	TRBJ1-4	ASGLPHPHNPGLENEKLF
TRBV7-9	TRBJ1-1	ASSSWTADRTEAF
TRBV18	TRBJ1-3	ASSPRGQGTSSGNTIY
TRBV11-3	TRBJ1-1	ASSLRTAGDTEAF
TRBV28	TRBJ1-2	ASSPGDRLYYGYT
TRBV5-4	TRBJ2-3	ASSKGTTAVSTDTQY
TRBV5-1	TRBJ2-5	ASSSGTNQETQY
TRBV19	TRBJ1-4	ASTDTLVEEKLF
TRBV10-3	TRBJ1-2	AISELGTQSGYT
TRBV27	TRBJ1-2	ASRKTGGNDGYT
TRBV12-5	TRBJ2-2	ARNRVRNTGELF
TRBV5-1	TRBJ1-1	ASSLVGAGNTEAF
TRBV11-2	TRBJ2-7	ASSRTGRLDEQY
TRBV7-2	TRBJ2-3	ASSRLVQRRHDTQY
TRBV5-1	TRBJ2-6	ASSLVVGSSGANVLT
TRBV18	TRBJ1-2	ASSPSYMGQLLLSNYGYT
TRBV10-3	TRBJ2-2	AHQTQTGELF